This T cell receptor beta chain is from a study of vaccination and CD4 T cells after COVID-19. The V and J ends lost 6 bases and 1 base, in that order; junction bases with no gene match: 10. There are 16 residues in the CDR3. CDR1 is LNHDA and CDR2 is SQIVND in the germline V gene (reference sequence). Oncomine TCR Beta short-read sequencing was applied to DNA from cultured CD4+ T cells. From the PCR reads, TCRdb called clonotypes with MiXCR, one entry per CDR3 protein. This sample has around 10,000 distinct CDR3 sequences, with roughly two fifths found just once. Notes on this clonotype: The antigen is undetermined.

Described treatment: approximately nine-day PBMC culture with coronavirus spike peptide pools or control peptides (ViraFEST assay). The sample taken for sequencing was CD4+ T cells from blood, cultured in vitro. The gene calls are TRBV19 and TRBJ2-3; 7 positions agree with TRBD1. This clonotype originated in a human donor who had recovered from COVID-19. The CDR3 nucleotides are TGTGCCAGTAGCTCCAGGGGGATAAGGGGCACAGATACGCAGTATTTT. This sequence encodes CASSSRGIRGTDTQYF.